This entry is about one TCR beta chain. Its antigen is not known. This sample is part of a study of cytomegalovirus exposure and HLA in healthy donors. Study as a whole: Some 85 million unique TCRs, all from HLA-typed donors, were included in an early release of the data. Overall study findings and caveats: The likely origin of a cluster of highly shared sequence variants was a sequencing artifact.

Use of 60 Vbeta and 13 Jbeta primers characterized the PCR. In the study's own analysis: It was a later analysis that counted approximately 81 million unique TCR beta chains, of which roughly 11 million were shared. Assay used: immunoSEQ multiplex PCR; TCRdb lists only in-frame clones, some missing. Clonal size and the V and J genes are those of that table, whereas D and trimming came from the DNA. This table has nearly 200,000 clones, 77% appearing once. Between the trimmed V and J ends, which lost 4 bases and 1 base, there was a span of 20 bases. The CDR3 has 17 amino acids. CDR1 SGHRS and CDR2 YFSETQ come from the germline V gene.

The sequence came from a woman aged 25-40 years in good health and CMV-seropositive. The sequencing input was PBMCs. This chain connects TRBV5-1 to TRBJ2-5, with D possibly TRBD2 on 5 matching bases. CDR3: CASSLAISTFSQETQYF. The CDR3 nucleotides are TGCGCCAGCAGCCTAGCCATATCGACGTTCAGCCAAGAGACCCAGTACTTC. The full variable domain, its missing parts supplied by reference TRBV5-1 and TRBJ2-5, is KAGVTQTPRYLIKTRGQQVTLSCSPISGHRSVSWYQQTPGQGLQFLFEYFSETQRNKGNFPGRFSGRQFSNSRSEMNVSTLELGDSALYLCASSLAISTFSQETQYFGPGTRLLVL.